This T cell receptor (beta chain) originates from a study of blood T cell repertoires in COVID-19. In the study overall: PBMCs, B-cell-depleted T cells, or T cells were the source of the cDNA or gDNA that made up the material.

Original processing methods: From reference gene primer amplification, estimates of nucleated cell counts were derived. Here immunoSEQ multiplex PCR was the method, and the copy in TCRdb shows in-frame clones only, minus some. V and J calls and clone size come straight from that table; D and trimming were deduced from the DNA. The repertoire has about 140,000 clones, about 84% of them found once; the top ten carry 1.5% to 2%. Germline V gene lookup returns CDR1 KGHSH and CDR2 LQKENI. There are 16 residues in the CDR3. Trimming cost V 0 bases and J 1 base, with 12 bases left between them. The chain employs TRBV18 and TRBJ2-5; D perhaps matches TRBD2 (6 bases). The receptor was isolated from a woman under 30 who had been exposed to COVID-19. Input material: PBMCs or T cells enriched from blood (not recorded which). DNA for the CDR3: TGTGCCAGCTCACCACCGGACTACTTAATCCAAGAGACCCAGTACTTC. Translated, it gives CASSPPDYLIQETQYF.